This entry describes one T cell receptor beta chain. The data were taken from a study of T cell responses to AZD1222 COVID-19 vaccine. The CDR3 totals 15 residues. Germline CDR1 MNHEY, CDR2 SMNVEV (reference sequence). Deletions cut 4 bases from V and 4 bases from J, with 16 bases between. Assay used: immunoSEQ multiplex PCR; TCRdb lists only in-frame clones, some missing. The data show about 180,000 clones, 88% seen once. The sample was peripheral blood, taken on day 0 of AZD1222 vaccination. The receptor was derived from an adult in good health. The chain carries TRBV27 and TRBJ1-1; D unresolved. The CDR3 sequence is CASSSSTWASTEAFF. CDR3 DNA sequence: TGTGCCAGCAGTTCCTCGACCTGGGCGAGCACTGAAGCTTTCTTT.